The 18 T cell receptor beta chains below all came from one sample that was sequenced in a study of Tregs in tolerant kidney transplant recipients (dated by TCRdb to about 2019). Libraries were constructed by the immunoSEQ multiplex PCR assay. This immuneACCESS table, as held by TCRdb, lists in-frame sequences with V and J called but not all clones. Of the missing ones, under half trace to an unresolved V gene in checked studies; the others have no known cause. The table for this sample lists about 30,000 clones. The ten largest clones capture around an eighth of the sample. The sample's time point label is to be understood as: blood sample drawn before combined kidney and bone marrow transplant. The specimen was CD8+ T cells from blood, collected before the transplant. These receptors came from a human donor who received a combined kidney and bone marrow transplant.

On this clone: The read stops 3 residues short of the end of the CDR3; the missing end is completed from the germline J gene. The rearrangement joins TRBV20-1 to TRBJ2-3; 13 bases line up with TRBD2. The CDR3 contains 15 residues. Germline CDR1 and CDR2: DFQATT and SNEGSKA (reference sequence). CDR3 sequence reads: CSAGERTSGRGTQYF. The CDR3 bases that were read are TGCAGTGCAGGGGAGAGGACTAGCGGGAGAGGGACG.

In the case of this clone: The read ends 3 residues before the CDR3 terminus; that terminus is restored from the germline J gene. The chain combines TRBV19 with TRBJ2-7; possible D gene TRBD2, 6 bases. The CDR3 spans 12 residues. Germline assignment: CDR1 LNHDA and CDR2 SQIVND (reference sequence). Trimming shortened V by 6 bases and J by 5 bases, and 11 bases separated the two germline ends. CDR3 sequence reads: CASSTTSNEQYF. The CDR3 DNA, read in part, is TGTGCCAGTAGCACGACTAGTAACGAG.

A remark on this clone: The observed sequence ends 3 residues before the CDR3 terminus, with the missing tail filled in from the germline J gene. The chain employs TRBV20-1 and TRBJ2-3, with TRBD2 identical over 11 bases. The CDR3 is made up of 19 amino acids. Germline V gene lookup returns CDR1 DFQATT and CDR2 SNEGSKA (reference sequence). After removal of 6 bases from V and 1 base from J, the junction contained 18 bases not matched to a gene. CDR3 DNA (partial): TGCAGTGCCCGGGTCCAAACCGGCTGGGGACTAGCGGGCACAGATACG. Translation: CSARVQTGWGLAGTDT. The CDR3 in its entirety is CSARVQTGWGLAGTDTQYF.

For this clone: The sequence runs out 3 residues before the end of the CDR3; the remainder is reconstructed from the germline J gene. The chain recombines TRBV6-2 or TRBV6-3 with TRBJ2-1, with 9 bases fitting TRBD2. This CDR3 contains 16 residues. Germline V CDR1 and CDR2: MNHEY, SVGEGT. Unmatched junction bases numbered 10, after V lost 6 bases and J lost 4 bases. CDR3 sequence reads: CASSPTPGLAYNEQFF. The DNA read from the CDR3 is TGTGCCAGCAGCCCTACTCCGGGACTAGCTTACAATGAG.

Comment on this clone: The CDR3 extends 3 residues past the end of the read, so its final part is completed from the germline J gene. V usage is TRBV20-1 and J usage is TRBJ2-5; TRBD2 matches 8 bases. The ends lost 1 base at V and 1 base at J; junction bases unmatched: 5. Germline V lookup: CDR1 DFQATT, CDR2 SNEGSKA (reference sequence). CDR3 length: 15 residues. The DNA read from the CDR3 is TGCAGTGCTAGAGGGCGGGGACTAGGCCAAGAGACC. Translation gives CSARGRGLGQET. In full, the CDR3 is CSARGRGLGQETQYF.

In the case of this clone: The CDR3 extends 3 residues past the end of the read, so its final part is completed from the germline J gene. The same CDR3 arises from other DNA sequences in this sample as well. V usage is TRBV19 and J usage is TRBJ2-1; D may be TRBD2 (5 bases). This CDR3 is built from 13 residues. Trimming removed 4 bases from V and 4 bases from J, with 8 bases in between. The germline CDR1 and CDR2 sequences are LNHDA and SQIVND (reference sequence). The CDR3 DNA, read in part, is TGTGCCAGTAGTAGCGGGTCTTACAATGAG. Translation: CASSSGSYNE. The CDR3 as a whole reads CASSSGSYNEQFF.

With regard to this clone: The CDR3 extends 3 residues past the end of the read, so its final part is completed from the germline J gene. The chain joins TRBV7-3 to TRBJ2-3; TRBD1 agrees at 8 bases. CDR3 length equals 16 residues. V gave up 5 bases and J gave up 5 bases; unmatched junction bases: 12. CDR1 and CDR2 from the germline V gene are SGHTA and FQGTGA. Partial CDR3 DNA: TGTGCCAGCAGCGTGGGACAGGCCCTCGAGGAAGATACG. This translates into CASSVGQALEEDT. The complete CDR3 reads CASSVGQALEEDTQYF.

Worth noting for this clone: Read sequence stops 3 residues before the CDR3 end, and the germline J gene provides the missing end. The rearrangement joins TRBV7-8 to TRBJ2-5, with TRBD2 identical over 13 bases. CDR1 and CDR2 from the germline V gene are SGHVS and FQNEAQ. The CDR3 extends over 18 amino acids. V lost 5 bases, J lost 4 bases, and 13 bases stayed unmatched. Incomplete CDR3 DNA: TGTGCCAGCAGCCGAGGACTAGCGGGAGTCGGAGTTGGAGAGACC. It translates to CASSRGLAGVGVGET. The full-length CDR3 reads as CASSRGLAGVGVGETQYF.

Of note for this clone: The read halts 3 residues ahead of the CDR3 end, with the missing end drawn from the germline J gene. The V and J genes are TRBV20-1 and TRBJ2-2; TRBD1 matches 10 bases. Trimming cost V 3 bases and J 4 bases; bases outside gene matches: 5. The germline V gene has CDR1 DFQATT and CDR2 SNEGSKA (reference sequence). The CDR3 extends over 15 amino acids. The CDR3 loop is CSASDRGHVTGELFF. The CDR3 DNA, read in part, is TGCAGTGCTAGTGACAGGGGGCACGTCACCGGGGAG.

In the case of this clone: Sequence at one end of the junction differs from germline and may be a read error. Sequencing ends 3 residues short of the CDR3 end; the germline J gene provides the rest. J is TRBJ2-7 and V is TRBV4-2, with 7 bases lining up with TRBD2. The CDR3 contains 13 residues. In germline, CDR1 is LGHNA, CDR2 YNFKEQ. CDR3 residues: CASSTGTNYEQYF. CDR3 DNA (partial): TGCGCCAGCAGCACCGGGACTAACTACGAG.

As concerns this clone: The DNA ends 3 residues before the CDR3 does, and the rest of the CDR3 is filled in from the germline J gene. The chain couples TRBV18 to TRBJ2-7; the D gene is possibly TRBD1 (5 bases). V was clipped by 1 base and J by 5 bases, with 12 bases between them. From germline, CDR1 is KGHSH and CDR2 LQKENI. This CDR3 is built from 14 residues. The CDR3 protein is CASSPRQGPNEQYF. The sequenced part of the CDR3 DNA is TGTGCCAGCTCACCACGGCAGGGTCCCAACGAG.

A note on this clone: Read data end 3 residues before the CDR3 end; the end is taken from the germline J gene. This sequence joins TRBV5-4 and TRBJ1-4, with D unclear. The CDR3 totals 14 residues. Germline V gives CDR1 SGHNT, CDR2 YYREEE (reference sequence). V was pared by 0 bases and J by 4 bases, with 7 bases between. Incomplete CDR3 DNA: TGTGCCAGCAGCTTGGGAGCTAATAATGAAAAA. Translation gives CASSLGANNEK. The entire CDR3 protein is CASSLGANNEKLFF.

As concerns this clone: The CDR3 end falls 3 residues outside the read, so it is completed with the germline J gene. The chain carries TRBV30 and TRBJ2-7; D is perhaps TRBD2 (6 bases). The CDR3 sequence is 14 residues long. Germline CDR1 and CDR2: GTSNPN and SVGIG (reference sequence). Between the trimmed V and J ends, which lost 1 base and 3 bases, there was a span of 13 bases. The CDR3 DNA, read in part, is TGTGCCTGGAGTGAAGGGACTGAAGACTACGAG. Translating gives CAWSEGTEDYE. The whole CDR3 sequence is CAWSEGTEDYEQYF.

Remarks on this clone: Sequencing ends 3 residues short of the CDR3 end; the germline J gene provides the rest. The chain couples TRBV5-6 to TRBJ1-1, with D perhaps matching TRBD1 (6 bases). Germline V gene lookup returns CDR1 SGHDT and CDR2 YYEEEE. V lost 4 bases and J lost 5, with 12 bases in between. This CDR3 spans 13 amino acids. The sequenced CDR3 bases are TGTGCCAGCAGCGATACAGGGAAAACTGAA. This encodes CASSDTGKTE. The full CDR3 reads CASSDTGKTEAFF.

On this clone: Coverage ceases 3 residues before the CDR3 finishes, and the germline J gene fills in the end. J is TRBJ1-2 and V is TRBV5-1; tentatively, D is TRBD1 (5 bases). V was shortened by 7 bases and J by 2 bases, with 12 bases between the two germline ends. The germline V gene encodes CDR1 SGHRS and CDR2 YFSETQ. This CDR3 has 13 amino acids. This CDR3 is CASAPGGNYGYTF. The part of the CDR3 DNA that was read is TGCGCCAGCGCGCCTGGGGGGAACTATGGC.

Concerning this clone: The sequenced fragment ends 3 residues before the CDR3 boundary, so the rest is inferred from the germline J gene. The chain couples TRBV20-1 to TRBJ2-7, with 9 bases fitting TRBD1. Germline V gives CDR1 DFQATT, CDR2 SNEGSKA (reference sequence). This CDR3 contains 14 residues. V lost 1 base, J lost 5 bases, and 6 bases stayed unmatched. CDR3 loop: CSARATGGPNEQYF. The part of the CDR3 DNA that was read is TGCAGTGCTAGAGCTACAGGGGGCCCCAACGAG.

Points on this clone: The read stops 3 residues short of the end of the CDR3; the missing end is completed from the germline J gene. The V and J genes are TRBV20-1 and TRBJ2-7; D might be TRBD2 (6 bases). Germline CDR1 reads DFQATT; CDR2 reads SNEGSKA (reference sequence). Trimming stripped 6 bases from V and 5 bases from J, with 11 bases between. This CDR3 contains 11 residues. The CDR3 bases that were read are TGCAGTGCCCTGACGGGGGACGAG. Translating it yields CSALTGDE. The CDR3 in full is CSALTGDEQYF.

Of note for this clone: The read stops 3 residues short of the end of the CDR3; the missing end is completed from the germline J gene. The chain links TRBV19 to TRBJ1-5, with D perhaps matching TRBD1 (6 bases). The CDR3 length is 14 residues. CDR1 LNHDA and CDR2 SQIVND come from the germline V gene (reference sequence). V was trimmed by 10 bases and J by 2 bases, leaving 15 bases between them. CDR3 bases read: TGTGCCACATATGGGGGCATTGGCAATCAGCCC. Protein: CATYGGIGNQP. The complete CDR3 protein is CATYGGIGNQPQHF.